What follows is one T cell receptor beta chain and its context. This clonotype was seen a handful of times. What antigen it recognizes has not been identified. Base qualities are missing; no much larger clone stands one base away. The library came from 5' RACE. Sequencing instrument: Illumina HiSeq 2000. A universal primer binding site was added through template switching, and the final cDNA carried a unique molecular identifier so that TCR cDNA molecules could be counted accurately. Specific primers in the conserved constant-segment region were used to synthesize first-strand cDNA for TCR alpha and beta chains. To control for contamination, each cDNA library was double barcoded with a SMART-Mk sample barcode plus Illumina barcodes. TruSeq adapter sequences and Illumina sample barcodes were added in two successive PCR steps. The Illumina HiSeq platform was used with custom primers to sequence TCR alpha and beta cDNA libraries. The published analysis was carried out like this. MiGEC was used to process raw reads and extract unique molecular identifiers, and MiXCR was used to find CDR3 positions. Recombination models were inferred per individual with the repgenHMM and IGoR tools using an EM algorithm. The analysis of shared clonotypes was done with the tcR package in R, with sharing normalized by the product of cloneset sizes. To study raw recombination without the effects of thymic and clonal selection, out-of-frame nonproductive sequences were analyzed. The public reads were reprocessed in TCRdb via fastp at Q25 and MiXCR, keeping in-frame beta chains. Rows with one shared CDR3 protein collapse into an entry with the most common genes and DNA. Here the V and J calls rest on TCRdb's processing, not on the authors' analysis. This sample has about 480,000 distinct CDR3 sequences in its table, and 12% to 15% of those were observed once. The leading ten clones occupy about 0.52% of the sample.

The sample originates from a study of identical twins (dated by TCRdb to the mid-2010s). For context, the study as a whole: TCR alpha and beta repertoires from monozygotic twins, unrelated adults of various ages and cord blood were deep-sequenced to test whether fetal clonotypes persist. To rule out contamination, replicate twin experiments were performed at different times with different library preparation protocols. Overall results and qualifications from the work: Invariant T cells such as MAIT and iNKT could partly confound zero-insertion analyses, although diverse VJ usage argued against such confounding for most clonotypes. Compared with coincidental sharing between unrelated individuals, out-of-frame TCR alpha sequences shared between twins showed an excess of sequences with low generation probability. Conclusions relied on cross-sectional statistical analysis, since the same donors could not be followed over many years. Abundant cord blood beta clonotypes carried fewer insertions; young adult naive repertoires showed a weaker similar trend, while memory repertoires showed none. In monozygotic twins, out-of-frame TCR alpha sharing was systematically underestimated by recombination models, although the models agreed with sharing between unrelated individuals. The excess sharing between twins in beta out-of-frame sequences was weaker because fewer shared sequences reduced the signal-to-noise ratio.

Every donor was a healthy Caucasian. Three pairs of female monozygotic twins, all aged about 18 to 29 years, were included in the twin cohort. Positive isolation kits from Invitrogen were used to isolate the CD4+ and CD8+ T cell populations. Including cysteine and phenylalanine, the CDR3 has 16 amino acids. The only DNA kept is the CDR3, 48 bases in frame from the first base. From V the trimming removes 0 bases and from J it removes 3 bases, while the gene matches leave 5 bases of the junction unaccounted for. Based on the germline V gene, the CDR1 and CDR2 sequences are SGHTA and FQGNSA. The data also belong to a second study, concerning yellow fever vaccine responses in identical twins. As that second study puts it: The authors reported that the T cell response to vaccination in identical twins appeared partly convergent and partly personalized. Focusing on identical twins, the study followed the T cell clones that responded to the vaccine, and did so with precision.

The chain uses TRBV7-2 and TRBJ2-1, with TRBD1 matching 7 junction bases. This receptor was taken from a woman aged 18-29 years in good health. Material: CD4+ T cells sorted from blood. The CDR3 is CASSLAVGQHYNEQFF. The DNA sequence is given as TGTGCCAGCAGCTTAGCCGTGGGACAGCACTACAATGAGCAGTTCTTC.